The source of this TCR beta chain is a study of cytomegalovirus exposure and HLA in healthy donors. Study-level points and caveats: DRB1 had the most TCR associations and HLA-C the fewest, a later analysis found, with rates varying by HLA locus.

PCR was performed using 60 Vbeta and 13 Jbeta primers. Sequenced by immunoSEQ multiplex PCR; TCRdb stores in-frame clones only, minus some. The sample consists of 90,000 to 100,000 clones, over 50% of them appearing once. About this clone: Its antigen remains unidentified.

This sequence originates from a man aged 25 to 40 in good health and CMV-seronegative. The specimen sequenced was PBMCs.

The chain's CDR3 is CASSLLASGRFRETQYF. CDR3 DNA sequence: TGTGCCAGCAGTTTATTGGCTAGCGGGAGGTTTCGGGAGACCCAGTACTTC. The chain couples TRBV28 to TRBJ2-5; 11 bases are a match to TRBD2. Germline V gives CDR1 MDHEN, CDR2 SYDVKM. The CDR3 has 17 residues. V lost 1 base to trimming and J lost 5 bases; unmatched junction nucleotides: 9.